This TCR beta chain was sequenced in a study of CD8 T cell repertoires and HIV-1 epitope variants. Germline assignment: CDR1 MGHDK and CDR2 SYGVNS. CDR3 size: 14 residues. Trimming took 1 base from V and 4 from J, leaving 10 bases between them. The method was immunoSEQ multiplex PCR; TCRdb's version includes in-frame clones alone and lacks a portion of them. The data contain 4,000 to 6,000 clones, roughly 65% of them singletons. Note on this clone: Its antigen is not identified.

This clonotype was obtained from a male donor with HIV. The V gene is TRBV25-1, the J gene TRBJ1-2; D is unresolved. The specimen sequenced was cultured CD8+ T cells derived from PBMCs. In nucleotides, the CDR3 is TGTGCCAGCAGTGAATTGGGCAGTTTCTATGGCTACACCTTC. Protein product: CASSELGSFYGYTF.